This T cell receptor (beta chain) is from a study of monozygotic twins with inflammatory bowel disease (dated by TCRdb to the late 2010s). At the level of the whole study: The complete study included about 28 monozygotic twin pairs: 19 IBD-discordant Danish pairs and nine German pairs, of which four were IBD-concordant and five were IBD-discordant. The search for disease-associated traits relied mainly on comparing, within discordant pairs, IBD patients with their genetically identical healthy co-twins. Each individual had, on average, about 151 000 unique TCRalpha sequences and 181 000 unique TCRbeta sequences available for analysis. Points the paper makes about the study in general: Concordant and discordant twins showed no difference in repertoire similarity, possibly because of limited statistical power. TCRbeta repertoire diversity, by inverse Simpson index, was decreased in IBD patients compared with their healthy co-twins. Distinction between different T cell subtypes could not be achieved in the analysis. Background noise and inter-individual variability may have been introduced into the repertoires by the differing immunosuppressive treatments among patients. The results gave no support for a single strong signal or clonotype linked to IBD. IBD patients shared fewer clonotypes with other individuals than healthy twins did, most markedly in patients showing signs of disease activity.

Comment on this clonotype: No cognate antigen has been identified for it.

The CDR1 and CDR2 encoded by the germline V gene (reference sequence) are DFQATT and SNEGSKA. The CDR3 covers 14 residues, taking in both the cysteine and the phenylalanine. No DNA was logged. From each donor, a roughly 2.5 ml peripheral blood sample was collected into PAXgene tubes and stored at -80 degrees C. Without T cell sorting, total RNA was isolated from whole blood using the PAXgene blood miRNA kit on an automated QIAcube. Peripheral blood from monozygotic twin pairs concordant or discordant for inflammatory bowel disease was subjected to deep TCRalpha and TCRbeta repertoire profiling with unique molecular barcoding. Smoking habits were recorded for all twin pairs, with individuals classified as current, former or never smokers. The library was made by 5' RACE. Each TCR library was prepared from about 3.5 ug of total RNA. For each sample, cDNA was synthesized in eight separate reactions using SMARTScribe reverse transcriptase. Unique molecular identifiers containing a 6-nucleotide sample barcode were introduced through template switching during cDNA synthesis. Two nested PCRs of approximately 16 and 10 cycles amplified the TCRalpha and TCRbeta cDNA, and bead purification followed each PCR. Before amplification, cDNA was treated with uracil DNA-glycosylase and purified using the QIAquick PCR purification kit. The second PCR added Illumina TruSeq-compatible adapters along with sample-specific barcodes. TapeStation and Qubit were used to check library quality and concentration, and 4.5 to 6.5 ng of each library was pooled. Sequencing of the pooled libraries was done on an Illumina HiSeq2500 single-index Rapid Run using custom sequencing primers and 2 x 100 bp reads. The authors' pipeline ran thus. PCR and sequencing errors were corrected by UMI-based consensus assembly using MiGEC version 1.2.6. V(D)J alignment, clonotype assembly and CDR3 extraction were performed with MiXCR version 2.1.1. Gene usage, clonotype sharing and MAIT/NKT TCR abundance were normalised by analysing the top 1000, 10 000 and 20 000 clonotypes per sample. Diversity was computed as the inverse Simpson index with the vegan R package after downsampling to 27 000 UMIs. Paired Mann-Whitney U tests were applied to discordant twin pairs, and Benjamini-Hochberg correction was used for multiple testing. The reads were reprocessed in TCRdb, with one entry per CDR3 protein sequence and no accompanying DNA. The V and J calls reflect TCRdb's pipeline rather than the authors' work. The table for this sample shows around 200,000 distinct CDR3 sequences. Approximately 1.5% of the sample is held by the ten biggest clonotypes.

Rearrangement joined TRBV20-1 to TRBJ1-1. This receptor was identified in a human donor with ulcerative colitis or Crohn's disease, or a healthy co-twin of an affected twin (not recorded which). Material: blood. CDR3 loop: CSAQAGWGNTEAFF.